The 30 T cell receptor beta chains in this list originate from one sample, sequenced in a study of T cells expressing NK-cell markers (dated by TCRdb to about 2020). The method behind the library was 5' RACE. Sequencing used an Illumina HiSeq 2000. With the reads reprocessed by TCRdb, a single entry stands for each CDR3 protein sequence and no DNA is reported. The sample's own table lists 500,000 to 700,000 distinct CDR3 sequences. The ten largest account for approximately 3.6% of the sample. Sequencing was performed on blood T cells: a sorted CD56 or NKG2C T cell subset, CD4+ or CD8+ T cells, or bulk PBMC T cells (not recorded which). These receptors came from a man in his late teens or twenties in good health. Donor details come from another sample of the same person, matched by shared clones.

The chain combines TRBV5-1 with TRBJ1-1. Germline CDR1 SGHRS, CDR2 YFSETQ. The CDR3 extends over 13 amino acids. CDR3 loop: CASCLTRNTEAFF.

This chain's CDR3 is CASSFMKGRDYNEQFF. The rearrangement links TRBV5-6 to TRBJ2-1; the D call of TRBD1 rests on TCRdb alone, since no DNA is present to check it. In germline, CDR1 is SGHDT, CDR2 YYEEEE. This CDR3 contains 16 residues.

The chain recombines TRBV27 with TRBJ2-7; with no DNA, the TCRdb D assignment of TRBD1 cannot be verified. The CDR3 extends over 15 amino acids. Germline lookup yields CDR1 MNHEY and CDR2 SMNVEV (reference sequence). The CDR3 region is CATNNPGQGANEQYF.

The chain couples TRBV3-1 to TRBJ2-1; absent DNA, TCRdb's TRBD2 call cannot be checked. The CDR3 has 15 residues. Germline assignment: CDR1 LGHDT and CDR2 YNNKEL (reference sequence). The CDR3 spells CASSQESGGGDEQFF.

The V gene is TRBV20-1, the J gene TRBJ1-2. There are 14 residues in the CDR3. The V gene's germline CDR1 is DFQATT and CDR2 SNEGSKA (reference sequence). The CDR3 is CSARDLRRPDGYTF.

V is TRBV20-1 and J is TRBJ2-3; TCRdb selects TRBD2, and the lack of DNA leaves this call unchecked. The CDR3 runs to 18 residues. The germline gives CDR1 DFQATT, CDR2 SNEGSKA (reference sequence). This CDR3 reads CSASGTEPSGSQTDTQYF.

The rearrangement links TRBV13 to TRBJ1-1; with no DNA, the TCRdb D assignment of TRBD1 cannot be verified. Germline CDR1 PRHDT, CDR2 FYEKMQ (reference sequence). The CDR3 is made up of 15 amino acids. The chain's CDR3 is CASSRIREGNTEAFF.

The chain combines TRBV29-1 with TRBJ2-3; TCRdb names TRBD2, which stays unverified in the absence of DNA. The CDR3 has 15 residues. The germline CDR1 and CDR2 sequences are SQVTM and ANQGSEA. CDR3 sequence reads: CSVDWLAGVPDTQYF.

The J gene is TRBJ2-7, the V gene TRBV4-2; the TCRdb call, TRBD2, lacks DNA for checking. CDR1 is LGHNA, CDR2 YNFKEQ, per germline. This CDR3 has 16 residues. CDR3 sequence: CASSQESLAGNYEQYF.

The CDR3 is CASSLALQGPTDTQYF. The chain joins TRBV5-1 to TRBJ2-3; TCRdb gives TRBD1 as the D gene, but with no DNA this cannot be confirmed. CDR3 length: 16 residues. Per the germline V gene, CDR1 is SGHRS and CDR2 is YFSETQ. The full variable domain, completed using reference TRBV5-1 and TRBJ2-3, is KAGVTQTPRYLIKTRGQQVTLSCSPISGHRSVSWYQQTPGQGLQFLFEYFSETQRNKGNFPGRFSGRQFSNSRSEMNVSTLELGDSALYLCASSLALQGPTDTQYFGPGTRLTVL.

This chain uses TRBV6-5 with TRBJ2-5; TCRdb designates TRBD2, a call that cannot be tested without DNA. The CDR3 is 16 amino acids. The germline V gene has CDR1 MNHEY and CDR2 SVGAGI. The CDR3 loop reads CASSYGSGPLQETQYF.

The chain has TRBV21-1 and TRBJ1-5; the TCRdb call, TRBD1, lacks DNA for checking. TRBV21-1 is termed a pseudogene. The CDR3 covers 13 residues. CDR3 in amino acids: CASSRGGYQPQHF.

The chain links TRBV18 to TRBJ2-5. Germline CDR1 KGHSH, CDR2 LQKENI. The CDR3 spans 14 residues. CDR3 loop: CASSLWGEEETQYF. The entire variable domain, with the rest obtained from reference TRBV18 and TRBJ2-5, is as follows: NAGVMQNPRHLVRRRGQEARLRCSPMKGHSHVYWYRQLPEEGLKFMVYLQKENIIDESGMPKERFSAEFPKEGPSILRIQQVVRGDSAAYFCASSLWGEEETQYFGPGTRLLVL.

The V and J genes are TRBV4-2 and TRBJ2-1; checking the TCRdb D call of TRBD2 is not possible without DNA. Germline values: CDR1 LGHNA, CDR2 YNFKEQ. The CDR3 runs 18 residues. The CDR3 protein is CASSPRTSGPSSYNEQFF.

The genes are TRBV5-1 and TRBJ2-1; TCRdb's assignment of TRBD2 cannot be checked, as there is no DNA. This CDR3 region has 15 residues. The germline V gene has CDR1 SGHRS and CDR2 YFSETQ. The CDR3 region is CASSPGLAGTLEQFF.

The rearrangement links TRBV29-1 to TRBJ2-1; the TCRdb D gene call, TRBD2, has no DNA to confirm it. CDR1 SQVTM and CDR2 ANQGSEA come from the germline V gene. This CDR3 has 15 amino acids. CDR3 region: CSVDLLAGAYNEQFF.

This rearrangement joins TRBV7-8 to TRBJ2-6; there is no DNA to check the TCRdb D call of TRBD1. The CDR3 runs to 15 residues. In germline, CDR1 is SGHVS, CDR2 FQNEAQ. CDR3 in amino acids: CASSPVGGGANVLTF. Using reference TRBV7-8 and TRBJ2-6 for the parts outside the CDR3, the full variable domain is GAGVSQSPRYKVAKRGQDVALRCDPISGHVSLFWYQQALGQGPEFLTYFQNEAQLDKSGLPSDRFFAERPEGSVSTLKIQRTQQEDSAVYLCASSPVGGGANVLTFGAGSRLTVL.

The chain employs TRBV20-1 and TRBJ2-1; TCRdb returns TRBD2, unconfirmable since there is no DNA. Germline V gives CDR1 DFQATT, CDR2 SNEGSKA (reference sequence). The CDR3 runs 19 residues. CDR3 amino acids: CSARDVLSSGSFFVDEQFF.

V usage is TRBV15 and J usage is TRBJ1-2. Germline V gene sequence: CDR1 LNHNV, CDR2 YYDKDF (reference sequence). This CDR3 region has 15 residues. This CDR3 reads CATSRDYDGIYGYTF. Full variable domain (missing parts from reference TRBV15 and TRBJ1-2): DAMVIQNPRYQVTQFGKPVTLSCSQTLNHNVMYWYQQKSSQAPKLLFHYYDKDFNNEADTPDNFQSRRPNTSFCFLDIRSPGLGDTAMYLCATSRDYDGIYGYTFGSGTRLTVV.

V gene TRBV6-6 combines with J gene TRBJ2-3. The germline V gene encodes CDR1 MNHNY and CDR2 SVGAGI (reference sequence). CDR3 length: 12 residues. Here the CDR3 reads CASSQEFGAQYF.

The gene calls are TRBV3-1 and TRBJ2-3; TCRdb's D gene call, TRBD2, goes unchecked for lack of DNA. This CDR3 spans 15 amino acids. The germline V gene encodes CDR1 LGHDT and CDR2 YNNKEL (reference sequence). The CDR3 sequence is CASSQDPTSGYTQYF.

The chain joins TRBV5-1 to TRBJ1-2; TCRdb calls TRBD1, which cannot be checked without DNA. Germline V lookup: CDR1 SGHRS, CDR2 YFSETQ. This CDR3 has 15 residues. CDR3 residues: CASSSLGPSNYGYTF.

This chain uses TRBV27 with TRBJ2-2; there is no DNA to check the TCRdb D call of TRBD1. The CDR3 extends over 16 amino acids. Germline assignment: CDR1 MNHEY and CDR2 SMNVEV (reference sequence). The CDR3 spells CASSSPGQGRTGELFF.

This chain uses TRBV4-2 with TRBJ2-2. The germline CDR1 and CDR2 sequences are LGHNA and YNFKEQ. The CDR3 covers 15 residues. The CDR3 region is CASRQTPMDPGELFF.

The chain joins TRBV2 to TRBJ2-7; TCRdb proposes TRBD2, but this gene call is untestable without DNA. Germline values: CDR1 SNHLY, CDR2 FYNNEI. The CDR3 runs 11 residues. The CDR3 spells CALVLGPGQYF.

The CDR3 is CASSWTSGSYYTGELFF. The V gene is TRBV12-3 or TRBV12-4, the J gene TRBJ2-2; TCRdb calls TRBD2, which cannot be checked without DNA. The length of the CDR3 is 17 residues.

The chain uses TRBV12-3 or TRBV12-4 and TRBJ2-5. This CDR3 contains 12 residues. The CDR3 region is CASRLAWETQYF.

The V gene is TRBV6-6, the J gene TRBJ2-2; without DNA, the TCRdb call of TRBD1 cannot be checked. CDR3 length equals 12 residues. Germline CDR1 reads MNHNY; CDR2 reads SVGAGI (reference sequence). CDR3 sequence reads: CASLGGDGELFF.

The chain links TRBV10-3 to TRBJ2-3; TCRdb names TRBD2, which stays unverified in the absence of DNA. There are 14 residues in the CDR3. CDR1 and CDR2 (germline): ENHRY, SYGVKD. CDR3: CATQGGNITDTQYF.

J is TRBJ2-1 and V is TRBV29-1; TCRdb gives TRBD1 as the D gene, but with no DNA this cannot be confirmed. From germline, CDR1 is SQVTM and CDR2 ANQGSEA. The CDR3 length is 11 residues. The CDR3 protein is CSVTGSNEQFF.